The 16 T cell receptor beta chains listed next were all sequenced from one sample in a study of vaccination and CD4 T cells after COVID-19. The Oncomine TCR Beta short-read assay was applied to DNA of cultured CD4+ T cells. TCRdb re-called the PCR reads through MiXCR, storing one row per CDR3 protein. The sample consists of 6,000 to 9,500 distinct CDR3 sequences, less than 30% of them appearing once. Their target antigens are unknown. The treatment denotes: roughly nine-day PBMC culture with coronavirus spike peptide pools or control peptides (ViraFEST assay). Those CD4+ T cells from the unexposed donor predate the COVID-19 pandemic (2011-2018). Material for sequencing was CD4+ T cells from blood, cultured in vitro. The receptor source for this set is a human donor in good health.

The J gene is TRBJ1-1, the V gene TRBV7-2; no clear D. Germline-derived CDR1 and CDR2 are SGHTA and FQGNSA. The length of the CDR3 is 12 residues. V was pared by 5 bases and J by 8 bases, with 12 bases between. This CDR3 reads CASSLGVGEAFF. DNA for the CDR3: TGTGCCAGCAGCCTCGGCGTTGGGGAAGCTTTCTTT.

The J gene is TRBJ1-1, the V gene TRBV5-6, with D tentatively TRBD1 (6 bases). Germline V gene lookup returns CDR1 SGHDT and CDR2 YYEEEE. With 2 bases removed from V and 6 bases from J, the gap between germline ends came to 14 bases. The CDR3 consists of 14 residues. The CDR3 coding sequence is TGTGCCAGCAGCTTATTACAGGGTAGCGCTGAAGCTTTCTTT. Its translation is CASSLLQGSAEAFF.

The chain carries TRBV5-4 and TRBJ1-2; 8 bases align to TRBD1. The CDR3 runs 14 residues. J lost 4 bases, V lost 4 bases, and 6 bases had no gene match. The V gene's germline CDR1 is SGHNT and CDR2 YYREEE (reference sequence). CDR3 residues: CASSPQGGPYGYTF. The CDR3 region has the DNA TGTGCCAGCAGCCCACAGGGGGGGCCCTATGGCTACACCTTC.

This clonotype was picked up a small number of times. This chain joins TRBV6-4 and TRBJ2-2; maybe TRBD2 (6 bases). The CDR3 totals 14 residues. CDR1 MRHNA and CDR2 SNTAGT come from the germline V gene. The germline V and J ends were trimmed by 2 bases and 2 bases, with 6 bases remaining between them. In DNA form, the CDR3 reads TGTGCCAGCAGTGACGGGACTAACACCGGGGAGCTGTTTTTT. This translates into CASSDGTNTGELFF.

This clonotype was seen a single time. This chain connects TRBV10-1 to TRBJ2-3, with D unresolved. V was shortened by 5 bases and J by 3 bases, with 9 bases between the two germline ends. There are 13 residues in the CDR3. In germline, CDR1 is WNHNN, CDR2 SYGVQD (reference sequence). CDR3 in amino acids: CASSPWGTDTQYF. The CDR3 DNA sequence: TGCGCCAGCAGTCCCTGGGGTACAGATACGCAGTATTTT.

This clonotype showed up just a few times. CDR3 residues: CASRLSRLSYEQYF. CDR3 in DNA: TGTGCCAGCAGACTGAGCAGACTCTCCTACGAGCAGTACTTC. The chain has TRBV27 and TRBJ2-7; D gene uncertain. CDR3 length: 14 amino acids. The V gene's germline CDR1 is MNHEY and CDR2 SMNVEV (reference sequence). V was pared by 6 bases and J by 0 bases, with 12 bases between.

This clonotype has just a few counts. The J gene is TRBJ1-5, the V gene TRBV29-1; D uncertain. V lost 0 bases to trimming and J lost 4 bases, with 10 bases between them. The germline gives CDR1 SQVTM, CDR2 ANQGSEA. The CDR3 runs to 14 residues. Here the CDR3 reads CSVEEGGGNQPQHF. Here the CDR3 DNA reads TGCAGCGTTGAAGAGGGAGGAGGTAATCAGCCCCAGCATTTT.

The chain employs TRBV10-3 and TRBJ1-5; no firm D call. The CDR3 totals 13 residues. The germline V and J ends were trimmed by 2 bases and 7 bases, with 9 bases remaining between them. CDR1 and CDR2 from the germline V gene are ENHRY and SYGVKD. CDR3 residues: CAISEQSWQPQHF. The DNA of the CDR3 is TGTGCCATCAGTGAGCAATCGTGGCAGCCCCAGCATTTT.

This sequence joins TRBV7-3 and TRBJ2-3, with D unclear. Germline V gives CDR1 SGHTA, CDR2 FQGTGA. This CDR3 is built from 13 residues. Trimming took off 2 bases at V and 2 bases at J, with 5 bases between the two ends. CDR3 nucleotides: TGTGCCAGCAGCTTAGAGGCCACAGATACGCAGTATTTT. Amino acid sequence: CASSLEATDTQYF.

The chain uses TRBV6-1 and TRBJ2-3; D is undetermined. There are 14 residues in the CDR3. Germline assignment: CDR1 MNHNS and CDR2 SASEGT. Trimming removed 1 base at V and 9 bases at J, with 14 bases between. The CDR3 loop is CASSEVISKTTQYF. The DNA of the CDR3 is TGTGCCAGCAGTGAAGTAATTTCTAAGACCACGCAGTATTTT.

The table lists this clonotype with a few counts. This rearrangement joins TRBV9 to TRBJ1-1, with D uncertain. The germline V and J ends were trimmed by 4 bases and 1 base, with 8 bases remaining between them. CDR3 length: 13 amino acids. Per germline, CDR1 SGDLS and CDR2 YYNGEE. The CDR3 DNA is TGTGCCAGCAGCCCCAGGAGGAACACTGAAGCTTTCTTT. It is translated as CASSPRRNTEAFF.

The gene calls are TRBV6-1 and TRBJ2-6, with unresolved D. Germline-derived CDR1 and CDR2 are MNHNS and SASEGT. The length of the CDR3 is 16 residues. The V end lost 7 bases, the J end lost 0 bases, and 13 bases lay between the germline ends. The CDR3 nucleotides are TGTGCCAGCACCCAACGGCTGCACTCTGGGGCCAACGTCCTGACTTTC. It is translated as CASTQRLHSGANVLTF.

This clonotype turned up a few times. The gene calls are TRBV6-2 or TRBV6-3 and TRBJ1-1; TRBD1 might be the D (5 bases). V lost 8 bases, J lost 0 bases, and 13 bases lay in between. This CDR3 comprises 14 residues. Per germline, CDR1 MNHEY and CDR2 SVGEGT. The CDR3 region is CASLQGTVNTEAFF. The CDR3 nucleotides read TGTGCCAGCCTTCAAGGGACTGTGAACACTGAAGCTTTCTTT.

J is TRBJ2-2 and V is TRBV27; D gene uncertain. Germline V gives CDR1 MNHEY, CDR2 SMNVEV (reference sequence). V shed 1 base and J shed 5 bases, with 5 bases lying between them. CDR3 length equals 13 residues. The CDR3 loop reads CASSLWTTGELFF. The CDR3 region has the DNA TGTGCCAGCAGTTTATGGACGACCGGGGAGCTGTTTTTT.

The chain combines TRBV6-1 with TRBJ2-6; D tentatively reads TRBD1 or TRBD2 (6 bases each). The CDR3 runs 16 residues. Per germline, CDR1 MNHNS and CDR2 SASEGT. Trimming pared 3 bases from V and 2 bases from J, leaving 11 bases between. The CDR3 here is CASSDGGRTGANVLTF. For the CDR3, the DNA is TGTGCCAGCAGTGACGGGGGCAGGACTGGGGCCAACGTCCTGACTTTC.

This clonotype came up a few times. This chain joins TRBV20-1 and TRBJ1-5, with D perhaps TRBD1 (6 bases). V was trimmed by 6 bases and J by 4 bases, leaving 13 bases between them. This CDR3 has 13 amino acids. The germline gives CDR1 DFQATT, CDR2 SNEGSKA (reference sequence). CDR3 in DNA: TGCAGTGCCACCTCTACAGGGAATCAGCCCCAGCATTTT. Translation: CSATSTGNQPQHF.